The next 24 T cell receptor beta chains were all read from a single sample in a study of T cell changes during pregnancy in multiple sclerosis. Sequencing was performed with immunoSEQ multiplex PCR; in TCRdb, only in-frame clones are kept and a portion is missing. The sample includes 25,000 to 30,000 clones, around nine tenths of them seen just once. The material was CD8+ T cells from peripheral blood mononuclear cells, obtained before pregnancy. The receptors derive from a female donor with multiple sclerosis, enrolled in a pregnancy study.

About this clone: One junction end disagrees with the germline gene, perhaps due to a read error. This rearrangement joins TRBV7-7 to TRBJ1-1; D unresolved. Germline loops: CDR1 SSHAT, CDR2 FNYEAQ (reference sequence). The CDR3 has 13 amino acids. CDR3 amino acids: CASSLAQNTEAFF. The CDR3 DNA follows: TGTGCTAGCAGCTTAGCACAGAACACTGAAGCTTTCTTT.

V and J are TRBV30 and TRBJ1-1; a possible D gene is TRBD1 (5 bases). Per the germline V gene, CDR1 is GTSNPN and CDR2 is SVGIG (reference sequence). Trimming stripped 6 bases from V and 0 bases from J, with 11 bases between. The CDR3 covers 13 residues. CDR3 sequence reads: CACPGSVNTEAFF. The CDR3 region has the DNA TGTGCCTGTCCAGGGTCAGTGAACACTGAAGCTTTCTTT.

The chain uses TRBV7-8 and TRBJ2-5; the match to TRBD2 covers 12 bases. The CDR3 length is 18 residues. J was trimmed by 0 bases and V by 5 bases; bases with no gene match: 10. CDR1 and CDR2 (germline): SGHVS, FQNEAQ. The CDR3: CASSQGTSGRRNQETQYF. CDR3 nucleotides: TGTGCCAGCAGCCAGGGGACTAGCGGGCGTAGAAACCAAGAGACCCAGTACTTC.

The genes are TRBV14 and TRBJ1-2, with D perhaps matching TRBD1 (6 bases). The V gene lost 3 bases and the J gene lost 5 bases, with 13 bases spanning the gap. The CDR3 totals 14 residues. Germline V gene sequence: CDR1 SGHDN, CDR2 FVKESK. This CDR3 is CASSQADRPYGYTF. Written as DNA, the CDR3 is TGTGCCAGCAGCCAGGCGGACAGACCTTATGGCTACACCTTC.

The chain recombines TRBV27 with TRBJ2-7, with 11 bases matching TRBD1. J lost 5 bases, V lost 6 bases, and 0 bases had no gene match. Germline V gene sequence: CDR1 MNHEY, CDR2 SMNVEV (reference sequence). The CDR3 runs to 12 residues. As DNA, the CDR3 is TGTGCCAGCAGGGACAGGGGGCACGAGCAGTACTTC. Translating gives CASRDRGHEQYF.

The rearrangement links TRBV27 to TRBJ1-1, with D uncertain. With 5 bases removed from V and 3 bases from J, the gap between germline ends came to 19 bases. From germline, CDR1 is MNHEY and CDR2 SMNVEV (reference sequence). The CDR3 sequence is 16 residues long. The CDR3 reads CASSPFLDIEDTEAFF. The CDR3 nucleotides read TGTGCCAGCAGTCCCTTTCTAGATATTGAGGACACTGAAGCTTTCTTT.

This chain connects TRBV6-4 to TRBJ1-1; D remains ambiguous. Trimming removed 3 bases at V and 5 bases at J, with 10 bases between. The CDR3 extends over 13 amino acids. Germline V gene sequence: CDR1 MRHNA, CDR2 SNTAGT. CDR3 residues: CASSDRDGTEAFF. The DNA for the CDR3 is TGTGCCAGCAGTGATCGGGATGGAACTGAAGCTTTCTTT.

The V gene is TRBV27, the J gene TRBJ2-7; the match to TRBD1 covers 8 bases. CDR1 and CDR2 (germline): MNHEY, SMNVEV (reference sequence). CDR3 length: 14 residues. V shed 4 bases, J shed 2 bases, and the junction held 4 bases outside the gene matches. CDR3 in DNA: TGTGCCAGCAGTTGGACAGGGACGGCCTACGAGCAGTACTTC. This translates into CASSWTGTAYEQYF.

The V call is TRBV6-5, the J call TRBJ2-1, with D possibly being TRBD2 (5 bases). Between the trimmed V and J ends, which lost 0 bases and 4 bases, there was a span of 13 bases. The CDR3 loop spans 16 amino acids. Germline loops: CDR1 MNHEY, CDR2 SVGAGI. In nucleotides, the CDR3 is TGTGCCAGCAGTTACTCGAAACTAGTCTCATACAATGAGCAGTTCTTC. As protein: CASSYSKLVSYNEQFF.

The chain uses TRBV2 and TRBJ2-1, with 10 bases fitting TRBD2. V lost 8 bases, J lost 9 bases, and 10 bases stayed unmatched. From germline, CDR1 is SNHLY and CDR2 FYNNEI. This CDR3 spans 14 amino acids. The CDR3 is CASEGLAGVSEQFF. The CDR3, as DNA: TGTGCCAGCGAAGGGCTAGCGGGAGTCAGTGAGCAGTTCTTC.

V and J are TRBV4-3 and TRBJ1-2; D is undetermined. V was clipped by 4 bases and J by 4 bases, with 4 bases between them. CDR1 and CDR2 (germline): LGHNA, YSLEER. This CDR3 contains 11 residues. The CDR3 sequence is CASSRGYGYTF. CDR3 nucleotide sequence: TGCGCCAGCAGCCGAGGCTATGGCTACACCTTC.

This clone was observed a single time. The V gene is TRBV7-9, the J gene TRBJ1-1; 8 bases agree with TRBD1. Germline CDR1 SEHNR, CDR2 FQNEAQ (reference sequence). This CDR3 spans 14 amino acids. Trimming cost V 5 bases and J 3 bases; bases outside gene matches: 5. CDR3 protein: CASSKTGGDTEAFF. CDR3 nucleotides: TGTGCCAGCAGCAAAACAGGGGGGGACACTGAAGCTTTCTTT.

This chain uses TRBV19 with TRBJ2-7; the match to TRBD2 covers 9 bases. Trimming removed 4 bases from V and 3 bases from J; junction bases left unmatched: 4. The CDR3 runs to 14 residues. Germline V gene sequence: CDR1 LNHDA, CDR2 SQIVND (reference sequence). The CDR3 coding sequence is TGTGCCAGTAGTAATAGCGGGAGAGGCTACGAGCAGTACTTC. Amino acids: CASSNSGRGYEQYF.

This clone was counted only a few times. This chain links TRBV15 with TRBJ2-7, with 8 bases that match TRBD1. Trimming removed 4 bases from V and 7 bases from J; junction bases left unmatched: 6. CDR3 length: 13 amino acids. The germline CDR1 and CDR2 sequences are LNHNV and YYDKDF (reference sequence). The CDR3 DNA is TGTGCCACCAGCATCTCAGGGGGCGGGGAGCAGTACTTC. Protein: CATSISGGGEQYF. Variable domain in full (rest from reference TRBV15 and TRBJ2-7): DAMVIQNPRYQVTQFGKPVTLSCSQTLNHNVMYWYQQKSSQAPKLLFHYYDKDFNNEADTPDNFQSRRPNTSFCFLDIRSPGLGDTAMYLCATSISGGGEQYFGPGTRLTVT.

This clone showed up just a few times. The V call is TRBV29-1, the J call TRBJ2-5, with D tentatively TRBD2 (5 bases). The CDR3 has 14 residues. Germline V gene data show CDR1 as SQVTM and CDR2 as ANQGSEA. The ends were cut back, 7 bases at V and 4 bases at J, with 19 bases in the middle. The CDR3 DNA is TGCAGCGCCTCCTCAGGACTTCACCCAGAGACCCAGTACTTC. Translation: CSASSGLHPETQYF.

The V gene is TRBV5-6, the J gene TRBJ1-1; D unresolved. Germline V gene data show CDR1 as SGHDT and CDR2 as YYEEEE. This CDR3 spans 14 amino acids. Trimming took 2 bases from V and 0 from J, leaving 8 bases between them. The DNA of the CDR3 is TGTGCCAGCAGCTTCTGGCCCGTGAACACTGAAGCTTTCTTT. Amino acids: CASSFWPVNTEAFF.

V usage is TRBV18 and J usage is TRBJ2-3, with 11 bases aligning to TRBD1. V lost 3 bases, J lost 2 bases, and 7 bases stayed unmatched. Germline V gene data show CDR1 as KGHSH and CDR2 as LQKENI. The CDR3 is made up of 17 amino acids. For the CDR3, the DNA is TGTGCCAGCTCACCTTACCTCGGACAGGGGGCCACAGATACGCAGTATTTT. Amino acid sequence: CASSPYLGQGATDTQYF.

This clone was recorded once. This chain connects TRBV6-4 to TRBJ2-3; D perhaps matches TRBD2 (5 bases). The germline V and J ends were trimmed by 7 bases and 2 bases, with 10 bases remaining between them. Germline V gives CDR1 MRHNA, CDR2 SNTAGT. This CDR3 has 13 amino acids. CDR3 coding DNA: TGTGCCAGCAACGGACTGTACACAGATACGCAGTATTTT. Translating it yields CASNGLYTDTQYF.

J is TRBJ2-1 and V is TRBV14; D unclear. V lost 5 bases, J lost 2 bases, and 4 bases lay in between. This CDR3 region has 12 residues. Germline-derived CDR1 and CDR2 are SGHDN and FVKESK. CDR3 protein: CASSFAYNEQFF. DNA for the CDR3: TGTGCCAGCAGCTTCGCCTACAATGAGCAGTTCTTC.

The chain carries TRBV28 and TRBJ2-1, with 13 positions matching TRBD2. The CDR3 covers 17 residues. V lost 6 bases to trimming and J lost 9 bases; unmatched junction nucleotides: 14. Germline values: CDR1 MDHEN, CDR2 SYDVKM. Here the CDR3 reads CASSSTSGGTLWIEQFF. The CDR3 DNA follows: TGTGCCAGCAGCTCGACTAGCGGGGGGACGTTGTGGATTGAGCAGTTCTTC. Together with reference TRBV28 and TRBJ2-1, the CDR3 gives the full variable domain: DVKVTQSSRYLVKRTGEKVFLECVQDMDHENMFWYRQDPGLGLRLIYFSYDVKMKEKGDIPEGYSVSREKKERFSLILESASTNQTSMYLCASSSTSGGTLWIEQFFGPGTRLTVL.

This clone was detected a few times. CDR3 sequence: CASSEGAGDTGELFF. CDR3 nucleotides: TGTGCCAGCAGTGAAGGCGCGGGAGACACCGGGGAGCTGTTTTTT. This chain joins TRBV6-1 and TRBJ2-2, with 7 bases identical to TRBD2. Germline V lookup: CDR1 MNHNS, CDR2 SASEGT. This CDR3 spans 15 amino acids. V gave up 1 base and J gave up 3 bases; unmatched junction bases: 2.

The chain is built from TRBV27 and TRBJ1-4; D perhaps matches TRBD1 (6 bases). The CDR3 is made up of 16 amino acids. Germline lookup yields CDR1 MNHEY and CDR2 SMNVEV (reference sequence). V gave up 1 base and J gave up 5 bases, with 14 bases separating them. CDR3 bases: TGTGCCAGCAGTTTATTAGGGGGGGGAAGAAATGAAAAACTGTTTTTT. Amino acids: CASSLLGGGRNEKLFF.

CDR3 DNA: TGTGCCAGTTCTCTCGGCGGGGAGTTAAATGAGCAGTTCTTC. Translating gives CASSLGGELNEQFF. V and J are TRBV19 and TRBJ2-1; maybe TRBD2 (6 bases). Germline V CDR1 and CDR2: LNHDA, SQIVND (reference sequence). Trimming cost V 8 bases and J 7 bases, with 18 bases left between them. The CDR3 has 14 amino acids.

The CDR3 sequence: CATSRDGDFSYEQYF. The DNA for the CDR3 is TGTGCCACCAGCAGAGATGGGGACTTCTCCTACGAGCAGTACTTC. The chain is built from TRBV15 and TRBJ2-7; D might be TRBD2 (6 bases). CDR1 is LNHNV, CDR2 YYDKDF, per germline (reference sequence). V was shortened by 0 bases and J by 0 bases, with 9 bases between the two germline ends. CDR3 length: 15 residues. Based on the CDR3 plus reference TRBV15 and TRBJ2-7, the full variable domain is DAMVIQNPRYQVTQFGKPVTLSCSQTLNHNVMYWYQQKSSQAPKLLFHYYDKDFNNEADTPDNFQSRRPNTSFCFLDIRSPGLGDTAMYLCATSRDGDFSYEQYFGPGTRLTVT.